Detailed here is one T cell receptor (beta chain). The antigen is undetermined. The data were taken from a study of shared clonotypes between healthy human individuals. General study results and limits: As a rule, naive subsets had a larger estimated richness than memory subsets. Expectations were that clonotype sharing among donors would be affected by sequencing depth.

Profiled with immunoSEQ multiplex PCR; TCRdb holds only in-frame clones, not every one. Counted here are about 1.5 million clones, approximately 98% occurring once; the ten biggest clones make up roughly 0.45%. V lost 3 bases to trimming and J lost 7 bases; unmatched junction nucleotides: 3. CDR3 length equals 13 residues. CDR1 and CDR2 (germline): MNHEY, SVGAGI. Healthy adults negative for HIV, lacking recent acute infections or vaccinations, served as donors. A CD45RA+ naive subset and a CD45RA-negative memory subset were split from CD4+ cells. This sequence originates from a man in his thirties or forties in good health. Sample: naive CD4+ T cells sorted from blood. The subset: CD45RA+ positively selected. The V call is TRBV6-5, the J call TRBJ2-1, with 7 bases identical to TRBD1. CDR3 sequence reads: CASSYWTGNEQFF. CDR3 DNA: TGTGCCAGCAGTTATTGGACAGGAAATGAGCAGTTCTTC.